Presented here are 19 T cell receptor beta chains from one specimen sequenced in a study of blood T cells in healthy people across ages. Next came a second PCR, run for 7 to 11 cycles, which used a sample-barcoded 5' primer along with a J-beta primer mix. TCRdb ran MiXCR on the 5' RACE reads and lists one entry per CDR3 protein. The repertoire has about 810,000 distinct CDR3 sequences, about 36% of them found once; the top ten carry 10% to 15%. The specimen sequenced was blood. The receptors were gathered from a man younger than 30 in good health.

This clonotype was recorded many times. This chain joins TRBV20-1 and TRBJ2-3; D gene unclear. Germline V gene lookup returns CDR1 DFQATT and CDR2 SNEGSKA (reference sequence). This CDR3 spans 15 amino acids. The V gene lost 0 bases and the J gene lost 4 bases, with 14 bases spanning the gap. In DNA form, the CDR3 reads TGCAGTGCTAGAGATCTAATGGGAACGGCAGATACGCAGTATTTT. It codes for CSARDLMGTADTQYF.

The sample holds a few counts of this clonotype. The chain uses TRBV20-1 and TRBJ1-4; the D is unclear. The germline gives CDR1 DFQATT, CDR2 SNEGSKA (reference sequence). CDR3 length: 15 amino acids. V lost 0 bases and J lost 0, with 8 bases in between. The CDR3 loop reads CSARDKAATNEKLFF. CDR3 in DNA: TGCAGTGCTAGAGATAAAGCTGCAACTAATGAAAAACTGTTTTTT.

This clonotype appeared a few times. The chain uses TRBV20-1 and TRBJ1-4; D is unclear. The CDR3 has 15 amino acids. V lost 4 bases, J lost 4 bases, and 16 bases lay in between. Germline V gene lookup returns CDR1 DFQATT and CDR2 SNEGSKA (reference sequence). Here the CDR3 DNA reads TGCAGTGCTATTGGGGAGGAGTCCTTTAATGAAAAACTGTTTTTT. Translated, it gives CSAIGEESFNEKLFF.

The chain is built from TRBV5-1 and TRBJ1-1; D unresolved. The CDR3 spans 15 residues. V was cut by 7 bases and J by 0 bases, with 16 bases left in between. Germline CDR1 and CDR2: SGHRS and YFSETQ. This CDR3 reads CASGRCRVMNTEAFF. The CDR3 DNA follows: TGCGCCAGCGGACGGTGCAGAGTGATGAACACTGAAGCTTTCTTT.

The V and J genes are TRBV11-2 and TRBJ2-3; 7 nucleotides align to TRBD2. The germline V gene has CDR1 SGHAT and CDR2 FQNNGV. The CDR3 totals 18 residues. V was pared by 4 bases and J by 0 bases, with 13 bases of the junction left unmatched. DNA of the CDR3: TGTGCCAGCAGCTCCCAGCGGGGCGTCCGGGGCAGCACAGATACGCAGTATTTT. This codes for CASSSQRGVRGSTDTQYF. The whole variable domain, remainder taken from reference TRBV11-2 and TRBJ2-3, is EAGVAQSPRYKIIEKRQSVAFWCNPISGHATLYWYQQILGQGPKLLIQFQNNGVVDDSQLPKDRFSAERLKGVDSTLKIQPAKLEDSAVYLCASSSQRGVRGSTDTQYFGPGTRLTVL.

The V gene is TRBV27, the J gene TRBJ1-1, with a tentative D call TRBD1 (6 bases). The CDR3 totals 17 residues. V lost 0 bases and J lost 2, with 16 bases in between. Germline CDR1 MNHEY, CDR2 SMNVEV (reference sequence). The CDR3 DNA is TGTGCCAGCAGTTTATCGGTTCCCGGAGGGGGAAACACTGAAGCTTTCTTT. Its translation is CASSLSVPGGGNTEAFF.

To note about this clonotype: A junction boundary mismatches the germline segment, possibly from a read error. The V gene is TRBV10-3, the J gene TRBJ1-1, with a tentative D call TRBD1 (5 bases). Germline V gives CDR1 ENHRY, CDR2 SYGVKD. The CDR3 consists of 14 residues. The DNA of the CDR3 is TGTGCCATCAGGGGGGACTTGACGAACACTGAACCTTTCTTT. It translates to CAIRGDLTNTEPFF.

As concerns this clonotype: This may be a read error, as it is one base from a much larger clone. The chain employs TRBV28 and TRBJ2-1, with D hard to call. The CDR3 has 14 residues. Germline assignment: CDR1 MDHEN and CDR2 SYDVKM. Trimming cost V 5 bases and J 5 bases, with 13 bases left between them. CDR3 amino acids: CASSVRAGNNEQFF. DNA for the CDR3: TGTGCCAGCAGTGTAAGGGCAGGTAACAATGAGCAGTTCTTC.

There are a few counts of this clonotype. This chain uses TRBV5-1 with TRBJ2-3; D unresolved. The CDR3 runs 18 residues. Germline CDR1 reads SGHRS; CDR2 reads YFSETQ. The V end lost 4 bases, the J end lost 0 bases, and 21 bases lay between the germline ends. The CDR3 DNA sequence: TGCGCCAGCAGCCCATATTTCCCCATGGGTCATAGCACAGATACGCAGTATTTT. Its translation is CASSPYFPMGHSTDTQYF. Full variable domain (rest looked up from reference TRBV5-1 and TRBJ2-3): KAGVTQTPRYLIKTRGQQVTLSCSPISGHRSVSWYQQTPGQGLQFLFEYFSETQRNKGNFPGRFSGRQFSNSRSEMNVSTLELGDSALYLCASSPYFPMGHSTDTQYFGPGTRLTVL.

The sample holds a few counts of this clonotype. The chain combines TRBV19 with TRBJ1-5; tentative D call: TRBD1 (6 bases). Germline-derived CDR1 and CDR2 are LNHDA and SQIVND (reference sequence). This CDR3 comprises 15 residues. Trimming removed 6 bases from V and 6 bases from J, with 18 bases in between. The CDR3 DNA is TGTGCCAGTAGCTTTGGCTATAGGGGGTTTCAGCCCCAGCATTTT. Translating it yields CASSFGYRGFQPQHF.

Comments on this clonotype: It may be a read error: a sequence one base away is much more abundant. The V call is TRBV20-1, the J call TRBJ2-1, with 9 bases that match TRBD2. J gave up 8 bases and V 1 base, and 12 bases lay outside the gene matches. Germline assignment: CDR1 DFQATT and CDR2 SNEGSKA (reference sequence). CDR3 size: 16 residues. The CDR3, as DNA: TGCAGTGCTAGAGGTTCTGGACTAGCGATTTACTATGAGCAGTTCTTC. Its translation is CSARGSGLAIYYEQFF.

This clonotype was detected ten times or more. The chain links TRBV20-1 to TRBJ2-7, with 8 bases identical to TRBD1. J gave up 5 bases and V 0 bases, and 9 bases lay outside the gene matches. CDR1 and CDR2 from the germline V gene are DFQATT and SNEGSKA (reference sequence). The CDR3 spans 15 residues. The CDR3 region has the DNA TGCAGTGCTAGAGATGGGGGTCGGACAGGGAACGAGCAGTACTTC. Translating gives CSARDGGRTGNEQYF.

The table lists this clonotype with many counts. The rearrangement uses TRBV7-2 and TRBJ2-5, with D tentatively TRBD1 (6 bases). V was clipped by 1 base and J by 5 bases, with 11 bases between them. Germline CDR1 reads SGHTA; CDR2 reads FQGNSA. The CDR3 sequence is 14 residues long. The CDR3 here is CASSLVGGFETQYF. DNA for the CDR3: TGTGCCAGCAGCTTAGTAGGGGGATTCGAGACCCAGTACTTC.

The chain links TRBV4-3 to TRBJ2-1; TRBD2 matches at 11 bases. Matching the DNA end better, TRBJ2-7 makes the J call doubtful. CDR3 length: 20 residues. Per germline, CDR1 LGHNA and CDR2 YSLEER. Here the CDR3 DNA reads TGCGCCAGCAGCCAAGATGGGAATAGCGGGGGGGGGAGCTCCTACAATGAGCAGTACTTC. This encodes CASSQDGNSGGGSSYNEQYF.

A single count supports this clonotype. The junction does not match germline at one end; this may be a read error. The chain links TRBV10-3 to TRBJ1-1, with TRBD1 as a possible D gene (5 bases). Germline CDR1 reads ENHRY; CDR2 reads SYGVKD. The CDR3 contains 15 residues. In nucleotides, the CDR3 is TGTACCATCAGTGAGGAAAGACAGCTGAACACTGAAGCTTTCTTT. Protein: CTISEERQLNTEAFF.

This chain connects TRBV4-1 to TRBJ2-5; D perhaps matches TRBD1 (6 bases). There are 13 residues in the CDR3. V lost 5 bases to trimming and J lost 11 bases, with 18 bases between them. CDR1 is MGHRA, CDR2 YSYEKL, per germline. DNA for the CDR3: TGCGCCAGCAGCGGCATACCGGGACATGAGCAGTACTTC. This encodes CASSGIPGHEQYF.

CDR3 nucleotide sequence: TGTGCCAGCAGCCACGGGGGGCTAGGCAATGAGCAGTTCTTC. Translated, it gives CASSHGGLGNEQFF. This chain joins TRBV6-1 and TRBJ2-1; D is possibly TRBD2 (7 bases). The CDR3 runs to 14 residues. The ends were cut back, 6 bases at V and 6 bases at J, with 15 bases in the middle. In germline, CDR1 is MNHNS, CDR2 SASEGT.

This clonotype was observed at least ten times. The chain links TRBV5-1 to TRBJ2-3; TRBD2 agrees at 10 bases. V lost 3 bases to trimming and J lost 5 bases; unmatched junction nucleotides: 3. This CDR3 comprises 14 residues. Germline lookup yields CDR1 SGHRS and CDR2 YFSETQ. The CDR3 nucleotides read TGCGCCAGCAGCTCACTAGCGGGGATAGATACGCAGTATTTT. Translating it yields CASSSLAGIDTQYF.

This sequence joins TRBV4-2 and TRBJ2-1, with TRBD2 as a possible D gene (7 bases). Trimming left V 3 bases short and J 8 bases short, with 20 bases between. The CDR3 is 16 amino acids. Germline values: CDR1 LGHNA, CDR2 YNFKEQ. The CDR3: CASSQDGPLRGHEQFF. The CDR3 DNA follows: TGTGCCAGCAGCCAGGATGGCCCTTTGCGGGGGCATGAGCAGTTCTTC.